This T cell receptor beta chain stems from a study of T-cell reconstitution after alpha-beta-depleted transplantation in children. This clonotype was seen more than once but under ten times. The V gene lost 3 bases and the J gene lost 10 bases, with 9 bases spanning the gap. The CDR3 contains 11 residues. CDR1 is SEHNR, CDR2 FQNEAQ, per germline (reference sequence). TCRbeta library construction was performed incorporating unique molecular identifiers. TCRdb processed the PCR reads anew with MiXCR; each CDR3 protein has one entry. The sample contains hundreds of thousands of distinct CDR3 sequences, approximately 17% of which appear only once.

This specimen consisted of PBMCs from the stem cell graft donor, obtained from the stem cell graft. The J gene is TRBJ1-1, the V gene TRBV7-9; D remains unclear. This clonotype originated in a human donor who donated a stem cell graft to a child with acute myeloid leukemia. CDR3 sequence: CASSFAKPAFF. The CDR3 DNA sequence: TGTGCCAGCAGCTTTGCAAAGCCAGCTTTCTTT.